The T cell receptor beta chain under discussion was sequenced for a study of human T cells and chemical hapten exposure. Study-level information: Affected patients, primarily female, had alopecia areata, totalis or universalis.

Germline V gene sequence: CDR1 LNHNV, CDR2 YYDKDF (reference sequence). This CDR3 comprises 15 residues. The V gene lost 0 bases and the J gene lost 12 bases, with 18 bases spanning the gap. It was the library that attached unique molecular identifiers to individual cDNA molecules. MiXCR, applied by TCRdb to the RACE reads, yields one record per CDR3 protein. The sample has fewer than 200,000 distinct CDR3 sequences; more than 20% are singletons. The time point: patch test 1, 2 weeks after DPC sensitization. Treatment meaning: therapeutic diphenylcyclopropenone sensitization with weekly scalp DPC. This sequence originates from a woman in her forties or fifties with alopecia areata. Some clones in this sample may be carry-over from other donors' samples. The chain has TRBV15 and TRBJ1-5; TRBD1 might be the D (5 bases). This specimen was whole blood, taken in connection with sensitization to the hapten diphenylcyclopropenone (DPC). CDR3 in amino acids: CATSRDALGGTFQHF. As DNA, the CDR3 is TGTGCCACCAGCAGAGATGCTCTTGGGGGGACGTTCCAGCATTTT.